The clone carrying this T cell receptor beta chain showed up many times. Its matching antigen is unknown. These data originate in a study of early T cells in non-severe SARS-CoV-2 infection. In the library, individual cDNA molecules carried attached unique molecular identifiers. TCRdb independently ran MiXCR on the 5' RACE reads; one entry per CDR3 protein. The sample has about 80,000 distinct CDR3 sequences, 5% seen once; the top ten hold less than 9.5%. CDR3 length equals 15 residues. V lost 2 bases and J lost 1, with 10 bases in between. Regarding the study as a whole: The matching step, a VDJdb search, favored anti-spike CD8 responses and missed private and CD4 specificities.

The receptor comes from an adult who was a healthcare worker with PCR-confirmed SARS-CoV-2 infection or an uninfected control (not recorded which). The sequenced sample was whole blood, obtained at baseline. V usage is TRBV12-3 or TRBV12-4 and J usage is TRBJ2-3, with TRBD1 as a possible D gene (5 bases). The CDR3: CASSLTGARTDTQYF. For the CDR3, the DNA is TGTGCCAGCAGTTTAACTGGGGCCCGCACAGATACGCAGTATTTT.